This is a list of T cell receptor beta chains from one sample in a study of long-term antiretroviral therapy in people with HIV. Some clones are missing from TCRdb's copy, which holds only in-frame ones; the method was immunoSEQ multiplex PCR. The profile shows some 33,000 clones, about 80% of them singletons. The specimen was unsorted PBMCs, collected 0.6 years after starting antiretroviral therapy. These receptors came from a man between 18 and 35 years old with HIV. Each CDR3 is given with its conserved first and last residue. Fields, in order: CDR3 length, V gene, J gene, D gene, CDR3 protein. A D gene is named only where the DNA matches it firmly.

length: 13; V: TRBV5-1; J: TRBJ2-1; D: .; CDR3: CASSPYRRNEQFF
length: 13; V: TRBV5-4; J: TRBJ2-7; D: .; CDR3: CASSFDTTYEQYF
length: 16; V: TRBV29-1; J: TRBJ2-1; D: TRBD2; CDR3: CSAVTSGSIVDNEQFF
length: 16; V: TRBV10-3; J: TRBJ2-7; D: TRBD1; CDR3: CAISSPGTGGTYEQYF
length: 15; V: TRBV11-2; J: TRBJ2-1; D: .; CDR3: CASSLETSNVNEQFF
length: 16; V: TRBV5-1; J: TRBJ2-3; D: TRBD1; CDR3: CASSLRTGQGTDTQYF
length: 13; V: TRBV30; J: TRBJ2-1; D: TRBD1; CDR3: CAWRIQGFPEQFF
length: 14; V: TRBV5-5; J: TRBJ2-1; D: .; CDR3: CASSMGRGDNEQFF
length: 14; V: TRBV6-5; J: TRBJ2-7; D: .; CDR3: CASSYGVGGYEQYF
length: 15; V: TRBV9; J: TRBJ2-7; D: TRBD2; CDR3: CASSAGTSGTYEQYF
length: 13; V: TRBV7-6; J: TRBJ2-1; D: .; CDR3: CASSLREINEQFF
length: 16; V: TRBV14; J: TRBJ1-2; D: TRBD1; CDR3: CASSQDPYGTGSGYTF
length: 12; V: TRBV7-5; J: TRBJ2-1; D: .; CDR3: CASSLFVNEQFF
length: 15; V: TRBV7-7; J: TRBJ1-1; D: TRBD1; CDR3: CASSQYTGERAEAFF
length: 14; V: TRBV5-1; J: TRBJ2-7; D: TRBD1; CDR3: CASSLAQGAGEQYF
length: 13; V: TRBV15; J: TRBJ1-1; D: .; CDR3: CATSTGGNTEAFF
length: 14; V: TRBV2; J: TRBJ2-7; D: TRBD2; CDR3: CASRTGLGVYEQYF
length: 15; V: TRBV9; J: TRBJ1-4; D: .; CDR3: CASSLQDRLNEKLFF
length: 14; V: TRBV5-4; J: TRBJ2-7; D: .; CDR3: CASSYRGGTYEQYF
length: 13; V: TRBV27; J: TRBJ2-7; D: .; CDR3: CASSPVAHYEQYF
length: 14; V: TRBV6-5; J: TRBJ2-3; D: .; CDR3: CASSYGVAADTQYF
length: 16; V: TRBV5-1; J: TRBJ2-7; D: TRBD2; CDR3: CASSLDPSGRSYEQYF
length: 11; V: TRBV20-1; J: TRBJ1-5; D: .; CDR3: CSASTYRAQHF
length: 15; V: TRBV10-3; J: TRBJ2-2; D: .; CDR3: CAISDRAGNTGELFF
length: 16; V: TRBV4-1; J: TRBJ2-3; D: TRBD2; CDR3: CASSQVSGRGTDTQYF
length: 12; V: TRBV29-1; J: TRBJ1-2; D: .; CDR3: CSVEPGNYGYTF
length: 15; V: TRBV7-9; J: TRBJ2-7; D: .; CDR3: CASSPSGDYSYEQYF
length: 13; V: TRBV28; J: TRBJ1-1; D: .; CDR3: CASMARGNTEAFF
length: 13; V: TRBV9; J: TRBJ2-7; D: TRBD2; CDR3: CASSVAGAHEQYF
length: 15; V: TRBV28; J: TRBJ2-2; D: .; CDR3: CASSSDWPNTGELFF
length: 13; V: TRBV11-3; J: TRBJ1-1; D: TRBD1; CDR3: CASSYRGGTEAFF
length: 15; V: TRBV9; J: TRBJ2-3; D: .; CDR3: CASSVEGTTTDTQYF
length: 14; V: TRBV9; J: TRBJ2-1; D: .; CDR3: CASSVDALYNEQFF
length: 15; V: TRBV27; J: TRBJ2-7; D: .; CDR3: CASSLGAGLRYEQYF
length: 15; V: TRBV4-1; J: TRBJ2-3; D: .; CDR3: CASSPNAGTTDTQYF
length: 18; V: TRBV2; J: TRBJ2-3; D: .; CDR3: CASSESRQLPGGTDTQYF
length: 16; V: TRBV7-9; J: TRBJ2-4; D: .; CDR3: CASSLVSGTAKNIQYF
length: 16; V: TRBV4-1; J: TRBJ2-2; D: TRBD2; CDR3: CASSQVQLAGTGELFF
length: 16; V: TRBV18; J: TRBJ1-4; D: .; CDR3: CASSATSGTTNEKLFF
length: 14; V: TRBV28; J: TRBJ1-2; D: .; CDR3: CASSPETANYGYTF
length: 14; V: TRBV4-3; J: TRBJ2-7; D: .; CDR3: CASSQVVFSYEQYF
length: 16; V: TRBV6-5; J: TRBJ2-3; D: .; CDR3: CASSYSVVATGDTQYF
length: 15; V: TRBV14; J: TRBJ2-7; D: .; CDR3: CASSHVAEGSYEQYF
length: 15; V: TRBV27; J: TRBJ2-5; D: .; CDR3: CASTRSGGPQETQYF
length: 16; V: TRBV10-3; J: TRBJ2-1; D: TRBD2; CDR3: CAISETLAGAYNEQFF
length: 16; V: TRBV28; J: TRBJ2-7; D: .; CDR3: CASSPPLPELDYEQYF
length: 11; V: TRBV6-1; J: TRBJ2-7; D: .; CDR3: CASSKQLGMYF
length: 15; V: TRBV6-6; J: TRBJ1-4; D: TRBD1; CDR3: CASSPRDRGGEKLFF